The TCR beta chain described here comes from a study of blood T cell repertoires in COVID-19. CDR3 length: 11 residues. J gave up 7 bases and V 5 bases, and 1 base lay outside the gene matches. Germline V gene lookup returns CDR1 DFQATT and CDR2 SNEGSKA (reference sequence). Produced via immunoSEQ multiplex PCR; TCRdb's table is partial and in-frame only. In the table there are about 49,000 clones, about nine tenths of which are singletons. The receptor was isolated from a human donor in a cohort sampled during active COVID-19. J is TRBJ2-1 and V is TRBV20-1; 8 positions agree with TRBD1. Sequenced: peripheral blood. The CDR3 region is CSARQGNEQFF. In nucleotides, the CDR3 is TGCAGTGCTCGACAGGGGAATGAGCAGTTCTTC.